One sample yielded the 12 T cell receptor beta chains listed below, sequenced in a study of T cells in women clearing cervical HPV infection. Sequencing was performed with immunoSEQ multiplex PCR; in TCRdb, only in-frame clones are kept and a portion is missing. The sample shows about 35,000 clones, and more than 7% sits with its ten largest clones. Material for sequencing was blood buffy coat. These receptor sequences come from a woman between 18 and 70 years old with a cervical HPV16 infection that either progressed to CIN3+ or cleared (not recorded which).

To note about this clone: The read falls 3 residues short of the CDR3 end, and the missing part is taken from the germline J gene. The V call is TRBV7-2, the J call TRBJ2-3; D gene uncertain. CDR3 size: 11 residues. V was cut by 4 bases and J by 6 bases, with 5 bases left in between. Germline V CDR1 and CDR2: SGHTA, FQGNSA. CDR3 DNA (partial): TGTGCCAGCAGCTATATGGATACG. Its translation: CASSYMDT. The complete CDR3 reads CASSYMDTQYF.

For this clone: The CDR3 is cut off 3 residues early in the read; its end comes from the germline J gene. The chain employs TRBV7-2 and TRBJ2-2; 7 bases line up with TRBD1. From germline, CDR1 is SGHTA and CDR2 FQGNSA. This CDR3 is 15 amino acids long. The CDR3 reads CASSLDRAENEKLFF. The part of the CDR3 DNA that was read is TGTGCCAGCAGCCTCGACAGGGCTGAGAATGAAAAG.

Points on this clone: The DNA ends 3 residues before the CDR3 does, and the rest of the CDR3 is filled in from the germline J gene. The gene calls are TRBV18 and TRBJ1-6; D is possibly TRBD1 (5 bases). The CDR3 covers 14 residues. Germline V gene sequence: CDR1 KGHSH, CDR2 LQKENI. V was clipped by 2 bases and J by 10 bases, with 12 bases between them. CDR3 sequence reads: CASSPSGKGSPLHF. The covered CDR3 bases are TGTGCCAGCTCACCATCAGGGAAGGGGTCACCC.

Concerning this clone itself: The read falls 3 residues short of the CDR3 end, and the missing part is taken from the germline J gene. The V gene is TRBV7-6, the J gene TRBJ1-6; 11 nucleotides align to TRBD1. CDR1 and CDR2 (germline): SGHVS, FNYEAQ. The CDR3 consists of 13 residues. Trimming took 6 bases from V and 10 from J; bases not matched to a gene: 2. CDR3 DNA (partial): TGTGCCAGCAGGGGACAGGGGGAGTCACCC. Its protein product is CASRGQGESP. The full CDR3 protein is CASRGQGESPLHF.

Of note for this clone: The read ends 3 residues before the CDR3 terminus; that terminus is restored from the germline J gene. V is TRBV7-2 and J is TRBJ2-5; a weak D match, TRBD2 (5 bases). Trimming took off 1 base at V and 4 bases at J, with 13 bases between the two ends. CDR3 length: 15 amino acids. Germline CDR1 SGHTA, CDR2 FQGNSA. CDR3 bases read: TGTGCCAGCAGCTTAGTTTCCGGCGGGCGAGAGACC. It specifies CASSLVSGGRET. The CDR3 reads in full as CASSLVSGGRETQYF.

About this clone itself: With the read ending 3 residues before the CDR3 end, the germline J gene is used to fill in that end. The chain uses TRBV5-6 and TRBJ1-1; D is perhaps TRBD1 (5 bases). V dropped 2 bases and J dropped 1 base, with 12 bases sitting between them. Germline V gene lookup returns CDR1 SGHDT and CDR2 YYEEEE. The CDR3 runs to 15 residues. The CDR3: CASSFRRGSNTEAFF. The covered CDR3 bases are TGTGCCAGCAGCTTCCGCCGGGGGTCGAACACTGAA. The full variable domain, rest sourced from reference TRBV5-6 and TRBJ1-1, is DAGVTQSPTHLIKTRGQQVTLRCSPKSGHDTVSWYQQALGQGPQFIFQYYEEEERQRGNFPDRFSGHQFPNYSSELNVNALLLGDSALYLCASSFRRGSNTEAFFGQGTRLTVV.

As concerns this clone: Mismatch with germline at one junction end may stem from a read error. Sequencing ends 3 residues short of the CDR3 end; the germline J gene provides the rest. Other DNA sequences of this sample code for an identical CDR3. The chain joins TRBV6-1 to TRBJ1-3; D is uncertain. The germline V gene encodes CDR1 MNHNS and CDR2 SASEGT. The CDR3 is made up of 13 amino acids. CDR3 loop: CASSEARGNTIYF. The sequenced part of the CDR3 DNA is TGTGCCAGCAGTGAAGCGCGCGGAAACACA.

Details on this clone: The CDR3 extends 3 residues past the end of the read, so its final part is completed from the germline J gene. J is TRBJ1-1 and V is TRBV2, with D perhaps TRBD1 (5 bases). Germline loops: CDR1 SNHLY, CDR2 FYNNEI. This CDR3 region has 13 residues. V lost 4 bases to trimming and J lost 1 base, with 7 bases between them. CDR3 DNA, as far as it was read: TGTGCCAGCAGTGTGGGGCAGAACACTGAA. Translating gives CASSVGQNTE. The full CDR3 is CASSVGQNTEAFF.

Details on this clone: Sequencing ends 3 residues short of the CDR3 end; the germline J gene provides the rest. This chain uses TRBV7-2 with TRBJ1-3, with a weak D call TRBD1 (5 bases). Germline CDR1 SGHTA, CDR2 FQGNSA. V was pared by 5 bases and J by 3 bases, with 11 bases between. There are 14 residues in the CDR3. CDR3 DNA (partial): TGTGCCAGCAGCGAGGGGTTGGGTGGAAACACC. Translation: CASSEGLGGNT. The whole CDR3 sequence reads CASSEGLGGNTIYF.

Points on this clone: The read terminates 3 residues before the CDR3 end, so the remaining end is supplied by the germline J gene. J is TRBJ1-1 and V is TRBV7-2; D unclear. This CDR3 has 15 residues. Germline CDR1 and CDR2: SGHTA and FQGNSA. The covered CDR3 bases are TGTGCCAGCAGCTTTACCTCCGGACCACTTTCGGGG. As protein: CASSFTSGPLSG. The whole CDR3 protein is CASSFTSGPLSGAFF.

Concerning this clone itself: Germline and junction disagree at one end, which may indicate a read error. Read coverage stops 3 residues before the CDR3 terminus; the germline J gene supplies the remainder. The chain has TRBV4-2 and TRBJ2-2, with TRBD2 as a possible D gene (6 bases). The length of the CDR3 is 17 residues. Germline V gene sequence: CDR1 LGHNA, CDR2 YNFKEQ. The CDR3 sequence is CASSQVIRDSLTGELFF. The sequenced CDR3 bases are TGCGCCAGCAGCCAGGTTATCCGGGACTCTTTGACCGGGGAG.

In regard to this clone: The read falls 3 residues short of the CDR3 end, and the missing part is taken from the germline J gene. This chain connects TRBV4-1 to TRBJ2-3; unclear D gene. CDR1 and CDR2 (germline): MGHRA, YSYEKL. The length of the CDR3 is 13 residues. V was clipped by 0 bases and J by 3 bases, with 4 bases between them. CDR3 DNA (partial): TGCGCCAGCAGCCAAGATTTAACAGATACG. Amino acid sequence: CASSQDLTDT. The full-length CDR3 reads as CASSQDLTDTQYF.